Below, one TCR beta chain is given with its context. This sample was included in a study of blood T cell repertoires in COVID-19. Authors' analysis steps: By means of reference gene primer amplification, nucleated cell counts were estimated. Assay used: immunoSEQ multiplex PCR; TCRdb lists only in-frame clones, some missing. V and J calls plus clone size are reproduced from that table; the DNA served to infer D and trimming. The data hold around 700,000 clones, with 70% to 90% observed a single time. Germline CDR1 is MNHNY and CDR2 is SVGAGI (reference sequence). The CDR3 contains 14 residues. V was clipped by 3 bases and J by 7 bases; unmatched bases: 2.

This TCR derives from a woman aged 18-29 years with acute or convalescent COVID-19. The specimen sequenced was peripheral blood. The chain carries TRBV6-6 and TRBJ2-2; TRBD2 matches at 10 bases. CDR3 loop: CASSYGTSDGELFF. In DNA form, the CDR3 reads TGTGCCAGCAGTTATGGGACTAGCGACGGGGAGCTGTTTTTT.